Listed here are 30 T cell receptor beta chains from one sample, sequenced in a study of blood T cells in healthy people across ages. Together with a sample-barcoded 5' primer, a J-beta primer mix was included in a second PCR lasting about 6 to 11 cycles. TCRdb passed the 5' RACE reads through MiXCR, listing each CDR3 protein once. Seen here are 450,000 to 650,000 distinct CDR3 sequences, approximately 25% observed once, and the top ten hold 8.7%. The same sample was also used in a study of T cells of mothers and their children.

The sequencing sample was made of blood. The source of these receptors is a boy aged 5-17 years in good health.

This clonotype occurred a few times. The chain recombines TRBV6-2 or TRBV6-3 with TRBJ2-6, with D possibly matching TRBD1 (6 bases). The CDR3 extends over 16 amino acids. V shed 6 bases and J shed 1 base, with 13 bases lying between them. Looked up from germline, CDR1 is MNHEY and CDR2 is SVGEGT. Written as DNA, the CDR3 is TGTGCCAGCAGGAAGATAACAGGGTCTGGGGCCAACGTCCTGACTTTC. This translates into CASRKITGSGANVLTF.

This chain uses TRBV4-1 with TRBJ1-4; no definite D call. Trimming left V 3 bases short and J 7 bases short, with 12 bases between. Germline CDR1 MGHRA, CDR2 YSYEKL. The CDR3 has 14 residues. The CDR3 loop is CASSQLKGVEKLFF. CDR3 nucleotide sequence: TGCGCCAGCAGCCAGCTAAAGGGAGTTGAAAAACTGTTTTTT.

The chain is built from TRBV10-3 and TRBJ1-1; D ambiguous. The germline CDR1 and CDR2 sequences are ENHRY and SYGVKD. Trimming stripped 3 bases from V and 4 bases from J, with 12 bases between. The CDR3 is made up of 14 amino acids. The CDR3 nucleotides read TGTGCCATCAGTGATGTCGTCTCGGTCACTGAAGCTTTCTTT. Its protein is CAISDVVSVTEAFF.

The CDR3 bases are TGTGCCAGCAGCACTACTAGCGGGAGACTTAGCACAGATACGCAGTATTTT. This codes for CASSTTSGRLSTDTQYF. This chain joins TRBV6-2 or TRBV6-3 and TRBJ2-3; 11 nucleotides agree with TRBD2. The CDR3 has 17 residues. CDR1 is MNHEY, CDR2 SVGEGT, per germline. V was pared by 6 bases and J by 0 bases, with 8 bases of the junction left unmatched.

In this sample, this clonotype turned up many times. V is TRBV5-6 and J is TRBJ2-4; TRBD1 agrees at 10 bases. Trimming at V came to 6 bases and at J to 7 bases, leaving 7 bases not matched to a gene. The CDR3 is made up of 14 amino acids. CDR1 and CDR2 from the germline V gene are SGHDT and YYEEEE. DNA for the CDR3: TGTGCCAGCACCGGACAGGGGGAAAGGAACATTCAGTACTTC. Translation: CASTGQGERNIQYF.

The chain recombines TRBV6-1 with TRBJ2-5, with D possibly matching TRBD2 (6 bases). V was cut by 2 bases and J by 0 bases, with 7 bases left in between. The CDR3 extends over 14 amino acids. Germline V CDR1 and CDR2: MNHNS, SASEGT. The CDR3 loop reads CASSEWRDQETQYF. In nucleotides, the CDR3 is TGTGCCAGCAGTGAATGGAGGGACCAAGAGACCCAGTACTTC.

The rearrangement joins TRBV3-1 to TRBJ2-5, with no clear D. The germline V and J ends were trimmed by 1 base and 4 bases, with 4 bases remaining between them. The germline V gene encodes CDR1 LGHDT and CDR2 YNNKEL (reference sequence). The CDR3 contains 12 residues. The CDR3 here is CASSQGPETQYF. DNA of the CDR3: TGTGCCAGCAGCCAAGGGCCAGAGACCCAGTACTTC.

J is TRBJ1-5 and V is TRBV6-2 or TRBV6-3, with a tentative D call TRBD1 (5 bases). Germline V gene data show CDR1 as MNHEY and CDR2 as SVGEGT. The CDR3 has 15 residues. Between the trimmed V and J ends, which lost 0 bases and 4 bases, there was a span of 10 bases. In DNA form, the CDR3 reads TGTGCCAGCAGTTACTCGGGAGGGGTTAATCAGCCCCAGCATTTT. It codes for CASSYSGGVNQPQHF.

The chain carries TRBV6-1 and TRBJ1-2; D unclear. V was pared by 7 bases and J by 8 bases, with 20 bases between. CDR3 length: 14 residues. CDR1 MNHNS and CDR2 SASEGT come from the germline V gene. The CDR3 nucleotides are TGTGCCAGCACCAACCCCACCGAGATCTGGGGCTACACCTTC. As protein: CASTNPTEIWGYTF.

This chain connects TRBV7-2 to TRBJ2-5; the D is unclear. Germline values: CDR1 SGHTA, CDR2 FQGNSA. CDR3 length: 15 amino acids. V was trimmed by 1 base and J by 6 bases, leaving 15 bases between them. The CDR3 DNA reads as TGTGCCAGCAGCTTAGGTCCGTTAGTGGGGAAGACCCAGTACTTC. This translates into CASSLGPLVGKTQYF. Complete variable domain (other parts from reference TRBV7-2 and TRBJ2-5): GAGVSQSPSNKVTEKGKDVELRCDPISGHTALYWYRQSLGQGLEFLIYFQGNSAPDKSGLPSDRFSAERTGGSVSTLTIQRTQQEDSAVYLCASSLGPLVGKTQYFGPGTRLLVL.

This clonotype was seen more than once but under ten times. The chain uses TRBV7-9 and TRBJ1-1; possible D gene TRBD1, 5 bases. V was trimmed by 7 bases and J by 5 bases, leaving 20 bases between them. The germline V gene has CDR1 SEHNR and CDR2 FQNEAQ (reference sequence). The CDR3 is 15 residues long. CDR3 residues: CASTPKSGPGTEAFF. CDR3 in DNA: TGTGCCAGCACCCCGAAGTCGGGGCCGGGGACTGAAGCTTTCTTT. The whole variable domain, filled in from reference TRBV7-9 and TRBJ1-1, reads DTGVSQNPRHKITKRGQNVTFRCDPISEHNRLYWYRQTLGQGPEFLTYFQNEAQLEKSRLLSDRFSAERPKGSFSTLEIQRTEQGDSAMYLCASTPKSGPGTEAFFGQGTRLTVV.

The chain combines TRBV9 with TRBJ1-1, with D hard to call. Germline V CDR1 and CDR2: SGDLS, YYNGEE. The CDR3 consists of 13 residues. V lost 2 bases, J lost 6 bases, and 11 bases lay in between. CDR3 DNA sequence: TGTGCCAGCAGCGTTGGGGTCTTCGCTGAAGCTTTCTTT. It specifies CASSVGVFAEAFF.

The V and J genes are TRBV5-1 and TRBJ2-7; TRBD2 matches at 11 bases. Trimming at V came to 0 bases and at J to 5 bases, leaving 4 bases not matched to a gene. The V gene's germline CDR1 is SGHRS and CDR2 YFSETQ. CDR3 length equals 15 residues. The CDR3 bases are TGCGCCAGCAGCTTGGGACTAGCGGGAACCCACGAGCAGTACTTC. Amino acid sequence: CASSLGLAGTHEQYF.

This clonotype was seen ten or more times. This sequence joins TRBV27 and TRBJ2-7; a weak D match, TRBD1 (5 bases). V was clipped by 4 bases and J by 0 bases, with 7 bases between them. The CDR3 covers 13 residues. The V gene's germline CDR1 is MNHEY and CDR2 SMNVEV (reference sequence). CDR3 sequence: CASSYRYSYEQYF. DNA of the CDR3: TGTGCCAGCAGTTACAGGTACTCCTACGAGCAGTACTTC.

The CDR3 region is CASSLLPQLRGNTEAFF. CDR3 sequence (DNA): TGTGCCAGCAGTCTCTTACCCCAACTGAGGGGGAACACTGAAGCTTTCTTT. This sequence joins TRBV28 and TRBJ1-1; D is possibly TRBD1 (5 bases). The CDR3 runs to 17 residues. CDR1 MDHEN and CDR2 SYDVKM come from the germline V gene. V lost 5 bases and J 1 base, leaving 20 bases between the germline ends.

Of note for this clonotype: The conserved final phenylalanine or tryptophan is absent from the CDR3, which likely points to a read error. The limits of the CDR3 on the DNA are not certain, so only TCRdb's listed CDR3 is given. This chain joins TRBV29-1 and TRBJ2-3; the table assigns TRBD1, which was not confirmed against the DNA. The CDR3 is 10 residues long, ends included. Germline V gene data show CDR1 as SQVTM and CDR2 as ANQGSEA. The CDR3 spells CSVEQGRVDL.

A note on this clonotype: Germline is not matched at one junction end, which may reflect a read error. This chain uses TRBV6-2 or TRBV6-3 with TRBJ2-5; TRBD1 agrees at 7 bases. The CDR3 has 15 residues. Germline CDR1 MNHEY, CDR2 SVGEGT. The CDR3 protein is CASSPPPDRVETRYF. The CDR3 bases are TGTGCCAGCAGTCCACCCCCCGACAGGGTAGAGACCCGGTACTTC.

This clonotype has at least ten counts. The gene calls are TRBV7-2 and TRBJ2-2, with D possibly TRBD2 on 6 matching bases. Looked up from germline, CDR1 is SGHTA and CDR2 is FQGNSA. The CDR3 runs to 15 residues. The V end lost 5 bases, the J end lost 3 bases, and 13 bases lay between the germline ends. The CDR3 loop reads CASSRTGDYTGELFF. CDR3 DNA sequence: TGTGCCAGCAGCCGAACGGGGGACTACACCGGGGAGCTGTTTTTT. Based on the CDR3 plus reference TRBV7-2 and TRBJ2-2, the full variable domain is GAGVSQSPSNKVTEKGKDVELRCDPISGHTALYWYRQSLGQGLEFLIYFQGNSAPDKSGLPSDRFSAERTGGSVSTLTIQRTQQEDSAVYLCASSRTGDYTGELFFGEGSRLTVL.

This rearrangement joins TRBV7-2 to TRBJ2-3, with D unclear. The CDR3 contains 12 residues. CDR1 and CDR2 from the germline V gene are SGHTA and FQGNSA. Trimming removed 3 bases at V and 6 bases at J, with 7 bases between. CDR3 sequence (DNA): TGTGCCAGCAGCTTTAGTTTCGATACGCAGTATTTT. As protein: CASSFSFDTQYF.

This clonotype was observed a few times. V is TRBV7-4 and J is TRBJ1-2, with D possibly being TRBD1 (5 bases). The V gene lost 1 base and the J gene lost 5 bases, with 14 bases spanning the gap. Germline CDR1 SGHVT, CDR2 SQSDAQ. CDR3 length: 15 residues. The CDR3 region is CASSLGRGEKYGYTF. The CDR3 nucleotides are TGTGCCAGCAGCTTAGGAAGAGGGGAGAAATATGGCTACACCTTC.

This clonotype was found a few times. The chain is built from TRBV4-3 and TRBJ1-2; D is perhaps TRBD1 (6 bases). The V gene's germline CDR1 is LGHNA and CDR2 YSLEER. There are 15 residues in the CDR3. V gave up 1 base and J gave up 4 bases, with 13 bases separating them. As DNA, the CDR3 is TGCGCCAGCAGCCAAGGTCCCACAGGGCTCTATGGCTACACCTTC. Its protein is CASSQGPTGLYGYTF.

This clonotype has only a few counts. V gene TRBV20-1 combines with J gene TRBJ2-5; 11 bases align to TRBD2. There are 16 residues in the CDR3. The V gene end was trimmed by 6 bases and the J gene end by 1 base; junction bases not matched to a gene: 10. CDR1 and CDR2 (germline): DFQATT, SNEGSKA (reference sequence). CDR3 coding DNA: TGCAGTGCGTTCCCGACTAGCGGGGCTGGCCAAGAGACCCAGTACTTC. Its translation is CSAFPTSGAGQETQYF.

V usage is TRBV7-9 and J usage is TRBJ2-3; a weak D match, TRBD2 (6 bases). The V gene's germline CDR1 is SEHNR and CDR2 FQNEAQ (reference sequence). This CDR3 region has 15 residues. Trimming removed 5 bases from V and 2 bases from J, with 14 bases in between. CDR3 sequence: CASSPGVAATDTQYF. The CDR3 DNA sequence: TGTGCCAGCAGCCCCGGCGTAGCGGCCACAGATACGCAGTATTTT.

This clonotype was counted a few times. The rearrangement links TRBV20-1 to TRBJ1-1; tentative D call: TRBD1 (5 bases). Germline CDR1 and CDR2: DFQATT and SNEGSKA (reference sequence). Trimming took off 1 base at V and 6 bases at J, with 18 bases between the two ends. This CDR3 is built from 15 residues. The CDR3 coding sequence is TGCAGTGCTAGAGTATCGACAGAAATCTATGCTGAAGCTTTCTTT. As protein: CSARVSTEIYAEAFF.

The chain couples TRBV20-1 to TRBJ1-6, with D maybe TRBD1 (5 bases). Germline CDR1 DFQATT, CDR2 SNEGSKA (reference sequence). The length of the CDR3 is 14 residues. Trimming removed 6 bases at V and 6 bases at J, with 15 bases between. The CDR3 DNA follows: TGCAGTGCCCGCCTCGCAGGGAGTAATTCACCCCTCCACTTT. It specifies CSARLAGSNSPLHF.

The chain combines TRBV19 with TRBJ1-1; D perhaps matches TRBD1 (5 bases). The CDR3 is made up of 12 amino acids. V lost 4 bases and J 4 bases, leaving 7 bases between the germline ends. Per germline, CDR1 LNHDA and CDR2 SQIVND (reference sequence). The CDR3 nucleotides read TGTGCCAGTAGTACAGGGAGCACTGAAGCTTTCTTT. This codes for CASSTGSTEAFF.

The V and J genes are TRBV10-3 and TRBJ2-1; 7 nucleotides agree with TRBD2. The last part of the DNA fits TRBJ2-5 better; the J call may be wrong. The CDR3 is 14 amino acids. Germline CDR1 and CDR2: ENHRY and SYGVKD. Written as DNA, the CDR3 is TGTGCCATCAGTGAGCGAGGGAGGGAAGAGACCCAGTACTTC. Translating it yields CAISERGREETQYF.

This clonotype was detected only once. This rearrangement joins TRBV1 to TRBJ2-3; TRBD1 is the table's D call and was not checked against the DNA. TRBV1 is tagged as a pseudogene. The length of the CDR3 is 15 residues. CDR3 in amino acids: CTSSHLEGGTDTQYF. DNA of the CDR3: TGCACCAGCAGCCATCTTGAGGGGGGCACAGATACGCAGTATTTT.

J is TRBJ2-4 and V is TRBV28; TRBD1 or TRBD2 may be the D gene (5 bases each). The germline gives CDR1 MDHEN, CDR2 SYDVKM. CDR3 length equals 18 residues. Trimming removed 3 bases from V and 1 base from J, with 19 bases in between. CDR3 sequence: CASSLESGAGWAKNIQYF. As DNA, the CDR3 is TGTGCCAGCAGTTTGGAATCCGGGGCTGGGTGGGCCAAAAACATTCAGTACTTC.

This chain joins TRBV28 and TRBJ2-5; 11 bases match TRBD2. Trimming removed 2 bases from V and 1 base from J; junction bases left unmatched: 6. Germline lookup yields CDR1 MDHEN and CDR2 SYDVKM. The length of the CDR3 is 17 residues. CDR3 DNA: TGTGCCAGCAGTTTAGGCCTAGCGGGGGGCCTCCAAGAGACCCAGTACTTC. Protein: CASSLGLAGGLQETQYF.